The clone carrying this T cell receptor (beta chain) appeared a single time. Its target is not known. Method: immunoSEQ multiplex PCR; TCRdb's copy keeps in-frame clones and lacks some. The repertoire has around 80,000 clones, under 95% of them found once; the top ten carry approximately 25%. This record belongs to a study of brain T cells in children with intractable seizures. Germline CDR1 reads SNHLY; CDR2 reads FYNNEI. This CDR3 comprises 15 residues. V gave up 9 bases and J gave up 7 bases; unmatched junction bases: 10. The sequenced cases were selected for having the highest brain T cell transcript signatures. Pre-surgery treatment included at least one anti-epileptic drug. Broader study findings: Pre- and post-surgery blood differed in depth, so pre-surgery absences may be undersampling. HCMV serostatus was not known, and viral specificity came from CDR3 similarity only.

V and J are TRBV2 and TRBJ2-1; 12 bases fit TRBD2. The sequence was collected from a girl aged 2-10 years with Rasmussen encephalitis and intractable seizures. This sample comprised peripheral blood, obtained at surgery. CDR3 nucleotides: TGTGCCAGTACCGAACTAGCGGGAGGAGGGAATGAGCAGTTCTTC. The encoded protein is CASTELAGGGNEQFF.